The next 2 T cell receptor beta chains were all read from a single sample in a study of T cell responses to AZD1222 COVID-19 vaccine. Sequencing used immunoSEQ multiplex PCR; TCRdb keeps in-frame clones, though not all of them. The sample shows more than 150,000 clones, approximately 90% of them seen only once. This material consisted of peripheral blood, taken on day 0 of AZD1222 vaccination. These receptors came from an adult in good health.

The chain carries TRBV6-5 and TRBJ2-3; D gene ambiguous. Trimming took 9 bases from V and 6 from J, leaving 10 bases between them. CDR1 is MNHEY and CDR2 is SVGAGI in the germline V gene. The CDR3 is made up of 11 amino acids. Here the CDR3 reads CASSPSDTQYF. CDR3 sequence (DNA): TGTGCCAGTTCCCCCTCTGATACGCAGTATTTT.

The gene calls are TRBV19 and TRBJ2-3; D gene uncertain. The V gene's germline CDR1 is LNHDA and CDR2 SQIVND (reference sequence). CDR3 length: 16 amino acids. The V and J ends lost 4 bases and 0 bases respectively, with 14 bases between them. CDR3 sequence reads: CASSNGPTKSTDTQYF. The CDR3 region has the DNA TGTGCCAGTAGTAATGGGCCTACGAAAAGCACAGATACGCAGTATTTT.